This TCR beta chain was observed in a study of cytomegalovirus exposure and HLA in healthy donors. Worth noting for this clone: Its specificity is unknown.

Study-wide points: The presence/absence work took it that sequencing depth was about the same across donors. The records held CMV serostatus as the only immune exposure information. A later analysis reportedly identified an Asian-associated ancestry cluster as carrying fewer N-insertions than the roughly 670-donor mean. With later analysis, a missense DCLRE1C variant became linked to TCR beta V- and J-gene trimming.

The germline gives CDR1 MNHNS, CDR2 SASEGT. The V end lost 2 bases, the J end lost 1 base, and 5 bases lay between the germline ends. The CDR3 is 13 residues long. The PCR made use of 60 Vbeta and 13 Jbeta primers. Assay used: immunoSEQ multiplex PCR; TCRdb lists only in-frame clones, some missing. The sample has 150,000 to 200,000 clones; around 78% are singletons. This TCR derives from a woman in her thirties in good health and CMV-seropositive. The genes are TRBV6-1 and TRBJ1-1; D unclear. Specimen: PBMCs. DNA for the CDR3: TGTGCCAGCAGTGAAACAACGAACACTGAAGCTTTCTTT. Translating gives CASSETTNTEAFF.